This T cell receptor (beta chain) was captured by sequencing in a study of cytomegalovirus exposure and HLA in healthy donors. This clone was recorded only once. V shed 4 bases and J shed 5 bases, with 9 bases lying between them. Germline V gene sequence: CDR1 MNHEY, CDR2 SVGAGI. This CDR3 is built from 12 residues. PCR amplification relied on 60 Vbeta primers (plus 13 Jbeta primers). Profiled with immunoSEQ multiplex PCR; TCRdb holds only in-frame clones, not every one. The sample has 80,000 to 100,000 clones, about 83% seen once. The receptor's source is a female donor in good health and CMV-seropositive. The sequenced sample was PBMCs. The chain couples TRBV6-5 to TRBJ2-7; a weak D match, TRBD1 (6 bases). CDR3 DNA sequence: TGTGCCAGCAGTTCGACAGGAAACGAGCAGTACTTC. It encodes CASSSTGNEQYF.